The 7 T cell receptor beta chains reported below all come from one sample, sequenced in a study of siplizumab effects on memory and regulatory T cells. Data came from immunoSEQ multiplex PCR; TCRdb stores just in-frame clones and leaves some out. The sample records some 62,000 clones, approximately 79% being singletons. The source material was memory CD4+ T cells sorted from blood. The source is a human donor in good health.

The J gene is TRBJ2-4, the V gene TRBV4-1; 8 nucleotides agree with TRBD1. The junction had 12 bases not matched to a gene; V was cut back by 2 bases and J by 6 bases. The germline CDR1 and CDR2 sequences are MGHRA and YSYEKL. CDR3 length: 17 amino acids. The CDR3 bases are TGCGCCAGCAGCCAACCTTCCGGGACAGGAACCCGAAACATTCAGTACTTC. This translates into CASSQPSGTGTRNIQYF.

The chain has TRBV19 and TRBJ1-2; 8 bases are a match to TRBD1. Germline V gene sequence: CDR1 LNHDA, CDR2 SQIVND (reference sequence). The junction had 7 bases not matched to a gene; V was cut back by 4 bases and J by 0 bases. This CDR3 is built from 16 residues. The CDR3 nucleotides read TGTGCCAGTAGTAAACAGGGGGGACCCACTAACTATGGCTACACCTTC. Its protein is CASSKQGGPTNYGYTF. Full variable domain (missing parts from reference TRBV19 and TRBJ1-2): DGGITQSPKYLFRKEGQNVTLSCEQNLNHDAMYWYRQDPGQGLRLIYYSQIVNDFQKGDIAEGYSVSREKKESFPLTVTSAQKNPTAFYLCASSKQGGPTNYGYTFGSGTRLTVV.

The V and J genes are TRBV6-6 and TRBJ1-5; no definite D call. CDR3 length: 14 residues. V was trimmed by 0 bases and J by 0 bases, leaving 3 bases between them. The germline gives CDR1 MNHNY, CDR2 SVGAGI (reference sequence). The DNA of the CDR3 is TGTGCCAGCAGTTACTCAGGTAGCAATCAGCCCCAGCATTTT. Encoded protein: CASSYSGSNQPQHF.

This clone was picked up one time. The V and J genes are TRBV7-3 and TRBJ1-1, with a tentative D call TRBD1 (5 bases). The CDR3 consists of 14 residues. V was shortened by 1 base and J by 1 base, with 7 bases between the two germline ends. CDR1 and CDR2 (germline): SGHTA, FQGTGA. The CDR3 bases are TGTGCCAGCAGCTTAATGCAGGGGAACACTGAAGCTTTCTTT. As protein: CASSLMQGNTEAFF. The full variable domain, with the rest looked up from reference TRBV7-3 and TRBJ1-1, is GAGVSQTPSNKVTEKGKYVELRCDPISGHTALYWYRQSLGQGPEFLIYFQGTGAADDSGLPNDRFFAVRPEGSVSTLKIQRTERGDSAVYLCASSLMQGNTEAFFGQGTRLTVV.

This clone occurred once. The chain recombines TRBV7-2 with TRBJ2-3, with 8 bases fitting TRBD2. In germline, CDR1 is SGHTA, CDR2 FQGNSA. The J segment lost 3 bases and the V segment lost 5 bases, leaving 4 bases of the junction unmatched. The CDR3 runs 14 residues. CDR3 sequence (DNA): TGTGCCAGCAGCCTGGGACTAGGAACAGATACGCAGTATTTT. Amino acid sequence: CASSLGLGTDTQYF.

This rearrangement joins TRBV6-5 to TRBJ2-7, with no clear D. CDR1 is MNHEY and CDR2 is SVGAGI in the germline V gene. This CDR3 comprises 10 residues. V lost 5 bases and J 9 bases, leaving 8 bases between the germline ends. The CDR3 reads CASSHSSQYF. Written as DNA, the CDR3 is TGTGCCAGCAGTCACAGTTCGCAGTACTTC.

The chain couples TRBV18 to TRBJ1-1; no clear D. The germline CDR1 and CDR2 sequences are KGHSH and LQKENI. The CDR3 consists of 17 residues. Trimming cost V 6 bases and J 0 bases, with 20 bases left between them. The CDR3 bases are TGTGCCAGCTCCTACACGTTAGGGATAAGTCTGAACACTGAAGCTTTCTTT. This codes for CASSYTLGISLNTEAFF.